What follows are 5 T cell receptor beta chains derived from one specimen sequenced in a study of blood T cells in healthy people across ages. Sample-barcoded 5' priming and a J-beta primer mix drove a second PCR of about 6 to 12 cycles. TCRdb itself ran the 5' RACE reads through MiXCR, one entry per CDR3 protein. The table lists hundreds of thousands of distinct CDR3 sequences, around 45% of them singletons, with around a third in the top ten. Sequenced material: blood. These receptors were taken from an older woman in good health.

J is TRBJ1-2 and V is TRBV15; D is uncertain. This CDR3 contains 15 residues. V lost 0 bases and J lost 2, with 10 bases in between. Germline V gene data show CDR1 as LNHNV and CDR2 as YYDKDF (reference sequence). CDR3 region: CATSRDNLKNYGYTF. The CDR3 nucleotides read TGTGCCACCAGCAGAGACAACCTTAAAAACTATGGCTACACCTTC.

This clonotype occurred a few times. A much larger clonotype is one base distant, so this may be a read error. J is TRBJ2-7 and V is TRBV4-3; no clear D. Per the germline V gene, CDR1 is LGHNA and CDR2 is YSLEER. The CDR3 is 17 amino acids. The CDR3 DNA reads TGCGCCAGCAGCCAAGAAAGAGGAGCCCTATCAACCTACGGGCAGTACTTC. Residues: CASSQERGALSTYGQYF.

The V and J genes are TRBV27 and TRBJ2-7; D is ambiguous. Germline CDR1 and CDR2: MNHEY and SMNVEV (reference sequence). The length of the CDR3 is 11 residues. V lost 3 bases to trimming and J lost 5 bases, with 5 bases between them. The CDR3, as DNA: TGTGCCAGCAGTTTCCGAAACGAGCAGTACTTC. This gives the protein CASSFRNEQYF.

The sample holds a few counts of this clonotype. The rearrangement uses TRBV18 and TRBJ2-1; D is unresolved. Germline values: CDR1 KGHSH, CDR2 LQKENI. The V end was cut by 10 bases, the J end by 0 bases, with 10 bases between. CDR3 length: 13 residues. CDR3 nucleotide sequence: TGTGCCACTGCAGGCGCCTCCTACAATGAGCAGTTCTTC. This sequence encodes CATAGASYNEQFF.

This clonotype rates as medium-sized. The chain carries TRBV24-1 and TRBJ2-1; D uncertain. Deletions cut 0 bases from V and 5 bases from J, with 4 bases between. The CDR3 extends over 13 amino acids. Germline V gene sequence: CDR1 KGHDR, CDR2 SFDVKD. The CDR3 reads CATSDLTNNEQFF. As DNA, the CDR3 is TGTGCCACCAGTGATTTGACAAACAATGAGCAGTTCTTC.